This T cell receptor (beta chain) is drawn from a study of blood T cell repertoires in COVID-19 (dated by TCRdb to 2020 to 2022). Notes on the research overall: The collaborator samples originated in the United States, Italy and Spain and spanned the acute and convalescent phases of COVID-19. Subjects who had been exposed to COVID-19, were actively infected with it, or had recovered from it provided the deeply sampled blood TCRbeta repertoires that made up the dataset. The material from the prospective study consisted of cDNA or gDNA derived from T cells, B-cell-depleted T cells, or PBMCs. Samples came from the ongoing ImmuneRACE study (first 160 participants) plus 1,254 subjects from 6 global collaborators. The repertoires were released in a freely available public database meant as a resource for research on the immune response to SARS-CoV-2. The sample metadata nearly always contained a de-identified subject ID, COVID-19 status, age in years and sex. Where available, HLA class I and class II types were taken from metadata supplied by the sample provider and were not determined by assay-based typing.

Concerning this clone itself: What this receptor recognizes is not known. No quality values exist for individual bases; no much larger clone is one base distant.

The investigation overall reported the following: Clinical and demographic metadata were provided uncurated, with the amount varying by source and participant.

Collaborating institutions collected whole blood in K2EDTA tubes following their own protocols. For TCRbeta analysis, collaborator samples were shipped as frozen whole blood, as isolated PBMCs, or as DNA extracted from either sample type. The immunoSEQ Assay, a bias-controlled multiplex PCR, was used to amplify TCRbeta CDR3 regions from genomic DNA. The authors' analysis ran thus. Nucleated cell counts per sample were estimated from amplification of reference gene primers within the assay. Sequence reads were collapsed and filtered to measure the absolute abundance of every unique TCRbeta CDR3 rearrangement. For each sample, productive Simpson clonality was calculated as the square root of Simpson's diversity index across productive rearrangements. TCRdb obtained this table from immuneACCESS and retained in-frame rearrangements with V and J assigned. These tables miss some clones; where compared with another copy, unresolved V genes account for less than half of the shortfall, and the remainder is unexplained. The V and J calls and clone size were taken over from that table, and D and trimming were inferred from the DNA. Present in this sample are approximately 70,000 clones, 65% to 85% of which were seen just once. Of the sample, 9.8% falls within the top ten clones.

The CDR3 starts with the cysteine, ends with the phenylalanine, and has 18 residues. Left in the record is the CDR3 DNA by itself, 54 bases read in frame from the first base. V is reduced by 1 base and J by 4 bases, leaving a spacing of 20 bases between them. Based on the germline V gene, the CDR1 and CDR2 sequences are SGHTA and FQGTGA. The rearrangement combines TRBV7-3 with TRBJ2-1, and the D gene may be TRBD1, 6 bases matching. The clonotype was recovered from a woman aged 45 to 65 with acute or convalescent COVID-19. Sequenced input: peripheral blood. The DNA sequence is given as TGTGCCAGCAGCTTAAAAGCGTTCCGGGACACCAATTACAATGAGCAGTTCTTC. It specifies CASSLKAFRDTNYNEQFF.